Below, 7 T cell receptor beta chains from the same sample are listed, as sequenced in a study of shared clonotypes between healthy human individuals. The naive CD8 population came from CD45RO-negative cells selected for CCR7, without terminally differentiated effector memory CD45RA+ cells. The method was immunoSEQ multiplex PCR; TCRdb's version includes in-frame clones alone and lacks a portion of them. Of about 1,800,000 clones detected, about 95% appear once; the ten largest clones hold approximately 1.2%. The sequenced material came from naive CD8+ T cells sorted from blood. The receptors originated from a man younger than 35 in good health.

The chain links TRBV5-6 to TRBJ2-5; D gene ambiguous. The J call may be in error: the DNA end matches TRBJ2-7 better. There are 13 residues in the CDR3. Germline V CDR1 and CDR2: SGHDT, YYEEEE. The CDR3 region has the DNA TGTGCCAGCAGCTTGGCCGGGTCGAACGAGCAGTACTTC. Translation gives CASSLAGSNEQYF.

V and J are TRBV20-1 and TRBJ2-1; no clear D gene. V was trimmed by 3 bases and J by 7 bases, leaving 4 bases between them. Germline V CDR1 and CDR2: DFQATT, SNEGSKA (reference sequence). The CDR3 totals 10 residues. In DNA form, the CDR3 reads TGCAGTGCTAGCCAGAATGAGCAGTTCTTC. Its protein product is CSASQNEQFF.

The chain combines TRBV13 with TRBJ2-1, with 9 bases that match TRBD1. V dropped 5 bases and J dropped 6; count of bases not matched to a gene: 11. This CDR3 spans 16 amino acids. Per germline, CDR1 PRHDT and CDR2 FYEKMQ (reference sequence). The CDR3 nucleotides are TGTGCCAGCAGCCCCCGAGGGGACAGGGTCGTCAATGAGCAGTTCTTC. It yields the protein CASSPRGDRVVNEQFF.

This clone was recorded only once. This chain joins TRBV19 and TRBJ2-7; D may be TRBD2 (5 bases). The CDR3 runs to 15 residues. From germline, CDR1 is LNHDA and CDR2 SQIVND (reference sequence). Trimming took off 5 bases at V and 3 bases at J, with 17 bases between the two ends. The CDR3 DNA reads TGTGCCAGTAGTCCTTCGGGCGGGTTTAACTACGAGCAGTACTTC. Translating gives CASSPSGGFNYEQYF.

This chain connects TRBV11-2 to TRBJ2-5, with TRBD2 identical over 8 bases. The ends lost 10 bases at V and 1 base at J; junction bases unmatched: 14. This CDR3 comprises 16 residues. The germline V gene encodes CDR1 SGHAT and CDR2 FQNNGV. CDR3 amino acids: CAIGLASVGGQETQYF. CDR3 DNA: TGTGCCATCGGACTAGCTTCCGTTGGGGGCCAAGAGACCCAGTACTTC.

V is TRBV5-1 and J is TRBJ1-1; possibly TRBD1 for D (5 bases). Germline V gene sequence: CDR1 SGHRS, CDR2 YFSETQ. V was clipped by 3 bases and J by 1 base, with 16 bases between them. This CDR3 has 16 residues. The CDR3 spells CASSSSSWGTNTEAFF. CDR3 nucleotides: TGCGCCAGCAGCTCCTCGTCGTGGGGCACGAACACTGAAGCTTTCTTT. Filled out from reference TRBV5-1 and TRBJ1-1, the complete variable domain reads KAGVTQTPRYLIKTRGQQVTLSCSPISGHRSVSWYQQTPGQGLQFLFEYFSETQRNKGNFPGRFSGRQFSNSRSEMNVSTLELGDSALYLCASSSSSWGTNTEAFFGQGTRLTVV.

The V call is TRBV2, the J call TRBJ2-7; tentatively, D is TRBD1 (5 bases). The V end was cut by 2 bases, the J end by 1 base, with 12 bases between. CDR1 is SNHLY, CDR2 FYNNEI, per germline. The CDR3 is 15 amino acids. The CDR3 DNA reads TGTGCCAGCAGTGAAAGGCCAAAGGGGTCCTACGAGCAGTACTTC. Its protein is CASSERPKGSYEQYF.